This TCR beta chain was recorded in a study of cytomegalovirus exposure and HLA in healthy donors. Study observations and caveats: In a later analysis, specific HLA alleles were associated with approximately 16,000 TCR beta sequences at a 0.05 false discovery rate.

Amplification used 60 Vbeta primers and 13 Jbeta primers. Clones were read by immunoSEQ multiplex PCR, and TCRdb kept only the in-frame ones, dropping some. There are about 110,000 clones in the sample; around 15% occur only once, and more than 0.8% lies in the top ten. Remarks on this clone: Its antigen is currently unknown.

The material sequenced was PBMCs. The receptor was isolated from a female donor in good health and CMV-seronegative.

The CDR3 nucleotides read TGTGCCAGCAGCTTAGGGGGCTATGAGCAGTTCTTC. Translation gives CASSLGGYEQFF. This chain links TRBV7-8 with TRBJ2-1; possible D gene TRBD1, 5 bases. Germline loops: CDR1 SGHVS, CDR2 FQNEAQ. The CDR3 has 12 amino acids. V was clipped by 1 base and J by 8 bases, with 6 bases between them. The full variable domain, in which reference TRBV7-8 and TRBJ2-1 provide the parts outside the CDR3, is GAGVSQSPRYKVAKRGQDVALRCDPISGHVSLFWYQQALGQGPEFLTYFQNEAQLDKSGLPSDRFFAERPEGSVSTLKIQRTQQEDSAVYLCASSLGGYEQFFGPGTRLTVL.